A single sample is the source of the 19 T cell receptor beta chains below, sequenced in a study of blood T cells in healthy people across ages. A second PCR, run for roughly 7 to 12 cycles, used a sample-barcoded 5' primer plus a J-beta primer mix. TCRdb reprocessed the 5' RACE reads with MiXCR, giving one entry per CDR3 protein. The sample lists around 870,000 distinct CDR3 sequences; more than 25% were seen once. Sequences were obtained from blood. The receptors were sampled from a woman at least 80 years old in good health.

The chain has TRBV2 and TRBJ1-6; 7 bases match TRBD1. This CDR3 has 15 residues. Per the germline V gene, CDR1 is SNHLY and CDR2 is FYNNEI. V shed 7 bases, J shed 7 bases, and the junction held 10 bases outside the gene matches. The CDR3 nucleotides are TGTGCCAGCATTAACAGGGGAAACGGGAATTCACCCCTCCACTTT. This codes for CASINRGNGNSPLHF.

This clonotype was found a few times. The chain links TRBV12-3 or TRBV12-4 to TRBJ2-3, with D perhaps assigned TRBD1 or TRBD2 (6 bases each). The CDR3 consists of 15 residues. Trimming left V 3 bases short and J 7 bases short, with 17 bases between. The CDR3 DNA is TGTGCCAGCAGTTTGGGAACAGGGAGGAGGAATACGCAGTATTTT. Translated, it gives CASSLGTGRRNTQYF.

The CDR3: CASSPRWGKDTQYF. The DNA for the CDR3 is TGTGCCAGCAGCCCACGGTGGGGGAAAGATACGCAGTATTTT. This chain connects TRBV7-6 to TRBJ2-3, with D possibly being TRBD1 or TRBD2 (5 bases each). Germline V gene data show CDR1 as SGHVS and CDR2 as FNYEAQ. This CDR3 is built from 14 residues. V lost 5 bases, J lost 5 bases, and 14 bases lay in between.

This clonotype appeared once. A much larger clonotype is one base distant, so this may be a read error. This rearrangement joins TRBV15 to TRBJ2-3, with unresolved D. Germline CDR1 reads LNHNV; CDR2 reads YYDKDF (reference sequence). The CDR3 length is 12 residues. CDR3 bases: TGTGCCACCGGCAGAGTAGGAGATACGCAGTATTTT. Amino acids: CATGRVGDTQYF.

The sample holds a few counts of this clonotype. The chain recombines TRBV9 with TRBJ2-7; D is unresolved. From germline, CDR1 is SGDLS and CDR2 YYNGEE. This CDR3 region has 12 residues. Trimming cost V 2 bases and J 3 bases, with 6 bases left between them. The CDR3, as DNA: TGTGCCAGCAGCGTGGCAGACTACGAGCAGTACTTC. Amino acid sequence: CASSVADYEQYF.

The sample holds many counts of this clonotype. CDR3: CASSWSGQGSGYTF. In nucleotides, the CDR3 is TGTGCCAGCAGTTGGTCGGGACAGGGAAGTGGCTACACCTTC. The chain employs TRBV12-3 or TRBV12-4 and TRBJ1-2; 9 bases match TRBD1. The junction had 7 bases not matched to a gene; V was cut back by 4 bases and J by 7 bases. The CDR3 spans 14 residues.

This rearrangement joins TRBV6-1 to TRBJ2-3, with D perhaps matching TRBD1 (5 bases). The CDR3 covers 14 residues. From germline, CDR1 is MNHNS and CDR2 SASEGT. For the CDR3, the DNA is TGTACCACAGCACGAAGACAGCAGGGCCATACGCAGTATTTT. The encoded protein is CTTARRQQGHTQYF.

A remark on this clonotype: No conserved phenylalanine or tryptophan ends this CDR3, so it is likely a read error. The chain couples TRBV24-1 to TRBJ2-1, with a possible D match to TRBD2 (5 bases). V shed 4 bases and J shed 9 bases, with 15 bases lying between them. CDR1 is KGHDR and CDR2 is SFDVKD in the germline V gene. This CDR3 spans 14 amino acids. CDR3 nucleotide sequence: TGTGCCACCAGTGACCCTCTTAGCGATGGTGAGCAGTTCGTC. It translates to CATSDPLSDGEQFV.

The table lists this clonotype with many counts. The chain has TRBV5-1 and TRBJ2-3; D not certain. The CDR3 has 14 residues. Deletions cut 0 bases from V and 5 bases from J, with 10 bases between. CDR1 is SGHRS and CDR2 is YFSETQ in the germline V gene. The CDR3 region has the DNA TGCGCCAGCAGCTTGGGTAGGTCTGAAGATACGCAGTATTTT. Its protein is CASSLGRSEDTQYF.

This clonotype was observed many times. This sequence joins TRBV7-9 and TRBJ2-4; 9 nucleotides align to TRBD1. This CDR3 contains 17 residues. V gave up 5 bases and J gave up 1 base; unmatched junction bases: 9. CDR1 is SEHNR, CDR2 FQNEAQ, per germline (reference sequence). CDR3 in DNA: TGTGCCAGCAGCGCAAGTGGACAGGGGCACGCCAAAAACATTCAGTACTTC. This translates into CASSASGQGHAKNIQYF.

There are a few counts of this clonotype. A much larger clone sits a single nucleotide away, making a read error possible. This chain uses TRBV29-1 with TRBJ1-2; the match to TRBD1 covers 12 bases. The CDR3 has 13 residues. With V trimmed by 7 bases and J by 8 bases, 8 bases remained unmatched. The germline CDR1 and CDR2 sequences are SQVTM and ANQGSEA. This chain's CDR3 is CSALGQGAWGYTF. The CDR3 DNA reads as TGCAGCGCTTTGGGACAGGGGGCTTGGGGCTACACCTTC.

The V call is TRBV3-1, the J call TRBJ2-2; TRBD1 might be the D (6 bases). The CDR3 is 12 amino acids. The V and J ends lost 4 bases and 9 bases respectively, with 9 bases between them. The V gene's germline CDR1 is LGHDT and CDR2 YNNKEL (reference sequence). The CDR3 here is CASSRGLRELFF. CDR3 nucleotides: TGTGCCAGCAGCCGGGGGCTTAGGGAGCTGTTTTTT.

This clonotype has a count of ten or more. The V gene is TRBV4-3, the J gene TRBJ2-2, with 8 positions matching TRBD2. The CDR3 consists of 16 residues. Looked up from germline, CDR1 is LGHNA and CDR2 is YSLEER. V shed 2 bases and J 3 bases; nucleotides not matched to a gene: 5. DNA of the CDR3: TGCGCCAGCAGCCAATTGGTCGGGGGGGACACCGGGGAGCTGTTTTTT. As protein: CASSQLVGGDTGELFF.

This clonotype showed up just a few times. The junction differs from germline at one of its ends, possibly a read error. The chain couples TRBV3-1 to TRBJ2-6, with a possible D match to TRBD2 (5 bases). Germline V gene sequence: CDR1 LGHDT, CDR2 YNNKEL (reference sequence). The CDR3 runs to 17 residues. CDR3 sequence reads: CACSHTRTASGANVLTF. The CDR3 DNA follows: TGTGCCTGCAGCCATACTAGGACCGCCTCTGGGGCCAACGTCCTGACTTTC.

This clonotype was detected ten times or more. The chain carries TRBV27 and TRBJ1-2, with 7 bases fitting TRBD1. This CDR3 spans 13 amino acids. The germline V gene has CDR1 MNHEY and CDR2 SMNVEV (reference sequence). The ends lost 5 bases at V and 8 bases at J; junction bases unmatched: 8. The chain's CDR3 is CASSRGPGGGYTF. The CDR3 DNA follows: TGTGCCAGCAGTAGGGGGCCGGGAGGGGGCTACACCTTC.

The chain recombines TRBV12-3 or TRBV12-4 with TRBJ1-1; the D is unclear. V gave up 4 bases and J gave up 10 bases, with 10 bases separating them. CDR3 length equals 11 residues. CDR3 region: CASSSQKRAFF. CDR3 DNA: TGTGCCAGCAGTTCCCAGAAACGAGCTTTCTTT.

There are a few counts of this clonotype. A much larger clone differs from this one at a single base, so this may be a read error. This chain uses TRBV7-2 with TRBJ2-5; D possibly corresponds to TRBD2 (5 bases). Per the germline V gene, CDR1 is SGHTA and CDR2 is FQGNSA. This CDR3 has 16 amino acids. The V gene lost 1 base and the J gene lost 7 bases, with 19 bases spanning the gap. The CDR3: CASSLGFGQGRGTQYF. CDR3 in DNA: TGTGCCAGCAGCTTAGGCTTTGGCCAAGGACGGGGGACCCAGTACTTC.

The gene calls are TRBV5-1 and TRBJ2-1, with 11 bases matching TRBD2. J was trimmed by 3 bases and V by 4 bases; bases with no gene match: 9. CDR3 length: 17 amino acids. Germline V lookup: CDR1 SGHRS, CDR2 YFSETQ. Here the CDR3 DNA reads TGCGCCAGCAGCATATCTAGCGGGGGGAGCTACTACAATGAGCAGTTCTTC. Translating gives CASSISSGGSYYNEQFF.

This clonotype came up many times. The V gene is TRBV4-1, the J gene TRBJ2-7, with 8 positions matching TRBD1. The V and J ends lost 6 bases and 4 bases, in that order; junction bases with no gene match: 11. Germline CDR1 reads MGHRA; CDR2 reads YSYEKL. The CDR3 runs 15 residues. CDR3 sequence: CASRDGQGGSYEQYF. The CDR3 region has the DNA TGCGCCAGCAGGGACGGACAGGGCGGTTCATACGAGCAGTACTTC.